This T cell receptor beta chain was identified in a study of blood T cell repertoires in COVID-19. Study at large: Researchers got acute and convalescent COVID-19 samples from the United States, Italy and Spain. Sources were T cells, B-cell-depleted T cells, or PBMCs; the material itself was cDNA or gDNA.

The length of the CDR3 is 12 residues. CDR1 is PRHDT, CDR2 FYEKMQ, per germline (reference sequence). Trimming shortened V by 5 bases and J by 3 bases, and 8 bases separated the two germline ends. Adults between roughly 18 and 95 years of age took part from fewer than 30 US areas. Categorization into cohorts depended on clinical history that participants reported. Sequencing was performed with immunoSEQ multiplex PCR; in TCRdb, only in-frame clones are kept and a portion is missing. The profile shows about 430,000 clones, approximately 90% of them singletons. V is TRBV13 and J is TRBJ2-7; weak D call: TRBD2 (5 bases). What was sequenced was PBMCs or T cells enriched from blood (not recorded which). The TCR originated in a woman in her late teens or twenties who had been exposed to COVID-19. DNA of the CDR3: TGTGCCAGCAGCGCGGGCCTCTACGAGCAGTACTTC. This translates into CASSAGLYEQYF.